One and the same sample provided the 17 T cell receptor beta chains below, sequenced in a study of prognosis after radiotherapy for stage I lung cancer. The TCR beta CDR3 region was amplified from genomic DNA, with two rounds of multiplex PCR being used for the amplification. Primers specific to each TRBV and TRBJ gene drove first-round PCR. Each CDR3 protein is one row after TCRdb ran MiXCR on the multiplex PCR reads. Here the sample spans tens of thousands of distinct CDR3 sequences, 30% to 35% being singletons. The specimen comprised PBMCs, sampled before or after stereotactic body radiation therapy (not recorded which). The receptors were gathered from a donor at least 50 years old with non-small cell lung cancer.

For this clonotype: A far larger clone is one base from this, pointing to a likely read error. V usage is TRBV6-2 or TRBV6-3 and J usage is TRBJ2-7, with D maybe TRBD2 (6 bases). CDR3 size: 15 residues. From germline, CDR1 is MNHEY and CDR2 SVGEGT. Trimming cost V 5 bases and J 3 bases, with 17 bases left between them. Here the CDR3 DNA reads TGTGCCAGCAGTCGTGGGACTCTCCCTTTCTACGAGCAGTACTTC. It is translated as CASSRGTLPFYEQYF.

This clonotype was detected ten times or more. The V gene is TRBV28, the J gene TRBJ2-5; perhaps D is TRBD1 or TRBD2 (6 bases each). Germline assignment: CDR1 MDHEN and CDR2 SYDVKM. This CDR3 is 16 amino acids long. V lost 2 bases and J 5 bases, leaving 18 bases between the germline ends. CDR3 sequence (DNA): TGTGCCAGCAGTTTAGGGGGCGGTGGTGCGGGGGAGACCCAGTACTTC. It encodes CASSLGGGGAGETQYF.

This clonotype was recorded many times. This chain links TRBV28 with TRBJ2-3, with 7 bases identical to TRBD2. This CDR3 spans 14 amino acids. From germline, CDR1 is MDHEN and CDR2 SYDVKM. Trimming at V came to 2 bases and at J to 6 bases, leaving 5 bases not matched to a gene. The CDR3 sequence is CASSLAGVGDTQYF. Written as DNA, the CDR3 is TGTGCCAGCAGTTTAGCGGGGGTCGGGGATACGCAGTATTTT.

This clonotype was observed at least ten times. This chain connects TRBV18 to TRBJ2-1, with D possibly TRBD2 on 6 matching bases. The CDR3 spans 17 residues. The V gene's germline CDR1 is KGHSH and CDR2 LQKENI. V dropped 1 base and J dropped 5 bases, with 18 bases sitting between them. Here the CDR3 reads CASSPRELATVDNEQFF. CDR3 nucleotide sequence: TGTGCCAGCTCACCACGAGAACTAGCCACGGTTGACAATGAGCAGTTCTTC.

This chain links TRBV5-1 with TRBJ2-1; D not resolved. The V gene lost 5 bases and the J gene lost 5 bases, with 14 bases spanning the gap. Germline CDR1 SGHRS, CDR2 YFSETQ. This CDR3 comprises 14 residues. CDR3 DNA: TGCGCCAGCAGGTCAACAGTGTGGAACAATGAGCAGTTCTTC. It translates to CASRSTVWNNEQFF. Filled out from reference TRBV5-1 and TRBJ2-1, the complete variable domain reads KAGVTQTPRYLIKTRGQQVTLSCSPISGHRSVSWYQQTPGQGLQFLFEYFSETQRNKGNFPGRFSGRQFSNSRSEMNVSTLELGDSALYLCASRSTVWNNEQFFGPGTRLTVL.

The table lists this clonotype with many counts. The J gene is TRBJ2-1, the V gene TRBV29-1, with D unresolved. V dropped 8 bases and J dropped 3 bases, with 14 bases sitting between them. This CDR3 comprises 13 residues. The V gene's germline CDR1 is SQVTM and CDR2 ANQGSEA. CDR3 sequence reads: CSLSGPLYNEQFF. The DNA of the CDR3 is TGCAGCCTTTCCGGGCCCCTCTACAATGAGCAGTTCTTC.

This clonotype is categorized as medium-sized. The junction does not match germline at one end; this may be a read error. This chain joins TRBV4-3 and TRBJ2-7, with D possibly TRBD1 on 6 matching bases. This CDR3 has 16 amino acids. Germline CDR1 reads LGHNA; CDR2 reads YSLEER. The CDR3 DNA follows: TGTGCCAGCAGCCAAGATAAAGGGGGAGAGGAGTACGAGCAGTACTTC. It translates to CASSQDKGGEEYEQYF.

This clonotype came up a few times. A far larger clone is a single base away, which makes a read error likely. Since the CDR3 does not end with the conserved phenylalanine or tryptophan, this likely comes from a read error. The V call is TRBV6-2 or TRBV6-3, the J call TRBJ2-6; possibly TRBD1 for D (5 bases). Germline loops: CDR1 MNHEY, CDR2 SVGEGT. CDR3 size: 15 residues. Trimming shortened V by 2 bases and J by 2 bases, and 7 bases separated the two germline ends. The DNA of the CDR3 is TGTGCCAGCAGTTACCCCAGGGCTGGGGCCAACGTCCTGACTTCC. It encodes CASSYPRAGANVLTS.

This clonotype showed up many times. The chain uses TRBV24-1 and TRBJ2-5; D may be TRBD2 (7 bases). V was cut by 3 bases and J by 5 bases, with 12 bases left in between. Germline CDR1 and CDR2: KGHDR and SFDVKD. The CDR3 has 14 amino acids. The CDR3 DNA sequence: TGTGCCACCAGTGATCGGGGGGCTGGGGAGACCCAGTACTTC. Its protein product is CATSDRGAGETQYF.

This clonotype has only one observation. The chain employs TRBV29-1 and TRBJ2-2; 9 bases fit TRBD2. The CDR3 has 15 residues. Losses at the gene ends were 7 bases for V and 6 bases for J; bases not matched to a gene: 12. Germline CDR1 and CDR2: SQVTM and ANQGSEA. The CDR3 region has the DNA TGCAGCGCTCAATTTAGCGGGGGTTCCTCCGGGGAGCTGTTTTTT. This sequence encodes CSAQFSGGSSGELFF.

This clonotype was seen at least ten times. The chain recombines TRBV28 with TRBJ2-7; TRBD2 agrees at 8 bases. CDR1 and CDR2 from the germline V gene are MDHEN and SYDVKM. The CDR3 is 14 residues long. V trimming: 8 bases; J trimming: 3 bases; junction bases outside the gene matches: 9. The CDR3 DNA reads TGTGCCAGCCGTCAAACTAGCGGACTCTACGAGCAGTACTTC. As protein: CASRQTSGLYEQYF.

This clonotype was observed many times. The V call is TRBV7-3, the J call TRBJ2-1; D unresolved. V lost 5 bases to trimming and J lost 10 bases, with 18 bases between them. The CDR3 runs to 14 residues. CDR1 SGHTA and CDR2 FQGTGA come from the germline V gene. CDR3 loop: CASSPPAAPREQFF. CDR3 bases: TGTGCCAGCAGCCCCCCCGCCGCCCCGAGGGAGCAGTTCTTC.

The chain has TRBV28 and TRBJ1-3, with 8 positions matching TRBD1. J gave up 4 bases and V 6 bases, and 8 bases lay outside the gene matches. The CDR3 is 15 amino acids. Per the germline V gene, CDR1 is MDHEN and CDR2 is SYDVKM. The CDR3 is CASSLDRGAGNTIYF. The DNA for the CDR3 is TGTGCCAGCAGCCTCGACAGGGGAGCGGGAAACACCATATATTTT.

As concerns this clonotype: A much larger clone differs by one base, so this may be a read error. The rearrangement joins TRBV20-1 to TRBJ2-5, with D uncertain. This CDR3 comprises 13 residues. The V and J ends lost 0 bases and 8 bases respectively, with 13 bases between them. The germline gives CDR1 DFQATT, CDR2 SNEGSKA (reference sequence). CDR3 nucleotide sequence: TGCAGTGCTAGAGATAGCAGCTTGAGTACCCAGTACTTC. Its translation: CSARDSSLSTQYF.

A word on this clonotype: This may stem from a read error, because a much larger clone lies one nucleotide away. The CDR3 is CASSPWGAVTKNIQYF. CDR3 DNA: TGCGCCAGCAGCCCATGGGGCGCGGTTACCAAAAACATTCAGTACTTC. The J gene is TRBJ2-4, the V gene TRBV5-1, with D maybe TRBD1 (5 bases). From germline, CDR1 is SGHRS and CDR2 YFSETQ. The CDR3 runs 16 residues. The V and J ends lost 4 bases and 2 bases respectively, with 16 bases between them.

This clonotype has ten or more counts. V usage is TRBV28 and J usage is TRBJ1-1; the D gene is possibly TRBD1 (5 bases). This CDR3 spans 14 amino acids. CDR1 and CDR2 (germline): MDHEN, SYDVKM. V lost 6 bases, J lost 4 bases, and 15 bases lay in between. CDR3 DNA: TGTGCCAGCAGACCCCCACTTGGGGGCACTGAAGCTTTCTTT. It yields the protein CASRPPLGGTEAFF. Drawing the rest from reference TRBV28 and TRBJ1-1, the complete variable domain is DVKVTQSSRYLVKRTGEKVFLECVQDMDHENMFWYRQDPGLGLRLIYFSYDVKMKEKGDIPEGYSVSREKKERFSLILESASTNQTSMYLCASRPPLGGTEAFFGQGTRLTVV.

This clonotype has a count of ten or more. The chain combines TRBV19 with TRBJ2-5; D is perhaps TRBD1 (6 bases). The CDR3 is 16 amino acids. From germline, CDR1 is LNHDA and CDR2 SQIVND (reference sequence). Trimming pared 5 bases from V and 1 base from J, leaving 17 bases between. CDR3 nucleotide sequence: TGTGCCAGTAGTGCACCGGGACAAACTTCCCAAGAGACCCAGTACTTC. Translating it yields CASSAPGQTSQETQYF.